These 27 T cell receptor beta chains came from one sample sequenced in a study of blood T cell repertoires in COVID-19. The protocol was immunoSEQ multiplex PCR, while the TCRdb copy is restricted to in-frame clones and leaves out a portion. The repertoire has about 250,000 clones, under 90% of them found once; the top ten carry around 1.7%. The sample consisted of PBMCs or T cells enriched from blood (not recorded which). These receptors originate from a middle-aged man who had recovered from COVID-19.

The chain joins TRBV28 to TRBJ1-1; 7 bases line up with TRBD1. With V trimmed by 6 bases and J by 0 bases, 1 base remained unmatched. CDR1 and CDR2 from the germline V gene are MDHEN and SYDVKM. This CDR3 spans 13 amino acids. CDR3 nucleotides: TGTGCCAGCAGGGGGACAGTGAACACTGAAGCTTTCTTT. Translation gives CASRGTVNTEAFF.

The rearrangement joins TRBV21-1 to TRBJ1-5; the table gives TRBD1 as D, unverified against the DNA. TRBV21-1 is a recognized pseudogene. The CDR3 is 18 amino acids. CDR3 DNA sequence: TGTGCCAGCAGCAAAGCCGCGACCAGGGGGCGCGGCAATCAGCCCCAGCATTTT. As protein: CASSKAATRGRGNQPQHF.

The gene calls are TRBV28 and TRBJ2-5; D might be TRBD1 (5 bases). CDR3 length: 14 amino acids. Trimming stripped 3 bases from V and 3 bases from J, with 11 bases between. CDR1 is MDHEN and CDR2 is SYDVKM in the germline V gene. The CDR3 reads CASSLVGVKETQYF. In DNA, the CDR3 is TGTGCCAGCAGTTTGGTAGGGGTTAAAGAGACCCAGTACTTC.

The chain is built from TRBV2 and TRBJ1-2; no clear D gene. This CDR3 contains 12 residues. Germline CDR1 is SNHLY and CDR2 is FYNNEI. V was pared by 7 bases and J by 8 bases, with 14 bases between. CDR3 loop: CASIGELRGYTF. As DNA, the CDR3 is TGTGCCAGCATCGGAGAGCTTAGGGGCTACACCTTC.

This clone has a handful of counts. The CDR3 sequence: CASRRLAGGPYNEQFF. The CDR3 DNA sequence: TGTGCCAGCAGACGACTCGCGGGAGGGCCCTACAATGAGCAGTTCTTC. The chain combines TRBV2 with TRBJ2-1; 9 nucleotides line up with TRBD2. This CDR3 is 16 amino acids long. V was clipped by 6 bases and J by 2 bases; unmatched bases: 8. Looked up from germline, CDR1 is SNHLY and CDR2 is FYNNEI.

CDR3 sequence reads: CASSQEVKGRTYEKLFF. In nucleotides, the CDR3 is TGTGCCAGCAGCCAAGAAGTTAAGGGGAGGACCTATGAAAAACTGTTTTTT. The V gene is TRBV14, the J gene TRBJ1-4; D may be TRBD1 (5 bases). The CDR3 has 17 residues. Germline V CDR1 and CDR2: SGHDN, FVKESK. Trimming cost V 0 bases and J 6 bases, with 17 bases left between them. Full variable domain (missing parts from reference TRBV14 and TRBJ1-4): EAGVTQFPSHSVIEKGQTVTLRCDPISGHDNLYWYRRVMGKEIKFLLHFVKESKQDESGMPNNRFLAERTGGTYSTLKVQPAELEDSGVYFCASSQEVKGRTYEKLFFGSGTQLSVL.

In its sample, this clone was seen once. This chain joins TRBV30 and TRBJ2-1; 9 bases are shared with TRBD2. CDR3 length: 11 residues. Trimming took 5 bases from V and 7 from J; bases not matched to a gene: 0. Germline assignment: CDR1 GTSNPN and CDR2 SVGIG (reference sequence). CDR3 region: CAWGLANEQFF. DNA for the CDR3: TGTGCCTGGGGACTAGCGAATGAGCAGTTCTTC.

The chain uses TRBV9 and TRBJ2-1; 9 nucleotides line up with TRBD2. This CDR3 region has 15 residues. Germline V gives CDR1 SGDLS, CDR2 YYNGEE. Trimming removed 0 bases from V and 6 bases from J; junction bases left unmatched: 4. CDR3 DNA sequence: TGTGCCAGCAGCGTAGGCGGCGGGGGGGCCAATGAGCAGTTCTTC. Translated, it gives CASSVGGGGANEQFF.

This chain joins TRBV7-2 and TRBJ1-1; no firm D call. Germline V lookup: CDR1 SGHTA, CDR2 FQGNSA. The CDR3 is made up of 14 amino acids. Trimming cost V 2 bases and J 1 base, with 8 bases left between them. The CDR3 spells CASSLMAGNTEAFF. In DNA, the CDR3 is TGTGCCAGCAGCTTAATGGCGGGGAACACTGAAGCTTTCTTT.

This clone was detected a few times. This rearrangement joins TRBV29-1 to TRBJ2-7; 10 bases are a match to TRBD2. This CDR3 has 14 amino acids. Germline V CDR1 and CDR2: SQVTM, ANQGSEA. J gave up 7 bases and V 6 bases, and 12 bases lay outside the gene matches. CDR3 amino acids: CSVPSLAGAGEQYF. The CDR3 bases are TGCAGCGTGCCATCCCTAGCGGGAGCGGGGGAGCAGTACTTC.

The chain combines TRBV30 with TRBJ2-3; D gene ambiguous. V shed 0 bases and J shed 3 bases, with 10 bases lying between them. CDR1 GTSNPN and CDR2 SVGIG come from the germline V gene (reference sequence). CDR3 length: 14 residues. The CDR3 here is CAWSVTRWTDTQYF. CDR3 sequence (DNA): TGTGCCTGGAGTGTAACCCGGTGGACAGATACGCAGTATTTT. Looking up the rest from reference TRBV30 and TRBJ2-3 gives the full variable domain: SQTIHQWPATLVQPVGSPLSLECTVEGTSNPNLYWYRQAAGRGLQLLFYSVGIGQISSEVPQNLSASRPQDRQFILSSKKLLLSDSGFYLCAWSVTRWTDTQYFGPGTRLTVL.

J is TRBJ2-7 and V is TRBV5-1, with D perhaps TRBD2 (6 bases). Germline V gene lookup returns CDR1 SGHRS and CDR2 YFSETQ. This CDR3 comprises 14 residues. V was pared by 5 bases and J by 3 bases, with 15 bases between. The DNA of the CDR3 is TGCGCCAGCAGACCGGGACTGGAACTCTACGAGCAGTACTTC. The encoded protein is CASRPGLELYEQYF.

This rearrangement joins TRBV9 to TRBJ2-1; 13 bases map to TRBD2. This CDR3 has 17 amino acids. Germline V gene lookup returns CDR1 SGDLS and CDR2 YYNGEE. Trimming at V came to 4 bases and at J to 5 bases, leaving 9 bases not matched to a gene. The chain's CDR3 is CASSLRIGLAGDNEQFF. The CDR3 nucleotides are TGTGCCAGCAGCCTCCGAATAGGACTAGCGGGGGACAATGAGCAGTTCTTC.

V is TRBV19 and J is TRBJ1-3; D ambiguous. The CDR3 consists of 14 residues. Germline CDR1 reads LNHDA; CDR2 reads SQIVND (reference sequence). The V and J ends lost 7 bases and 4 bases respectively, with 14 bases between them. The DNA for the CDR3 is TGTGCCAGTAACCCATCGAGTGCCGGAAACACCATATATTTT. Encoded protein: CASNPSSAGNTIYF.

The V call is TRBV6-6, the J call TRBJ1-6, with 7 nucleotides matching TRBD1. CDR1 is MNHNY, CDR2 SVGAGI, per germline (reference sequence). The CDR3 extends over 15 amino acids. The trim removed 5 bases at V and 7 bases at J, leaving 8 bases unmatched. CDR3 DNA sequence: TGTGCCAGCAGTGAGACAGGGTCCCCAAATTCACCCCTCCACTTT. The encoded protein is CASSETGSPNSPLHF.

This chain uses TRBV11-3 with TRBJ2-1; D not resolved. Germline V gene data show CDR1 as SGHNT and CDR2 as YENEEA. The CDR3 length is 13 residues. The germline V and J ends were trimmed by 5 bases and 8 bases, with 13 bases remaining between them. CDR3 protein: CASSAPPADEQFF. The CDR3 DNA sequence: TGTGCCAGCAGCGCCCCACCCGCGGATGAGCAGTTCTTC.

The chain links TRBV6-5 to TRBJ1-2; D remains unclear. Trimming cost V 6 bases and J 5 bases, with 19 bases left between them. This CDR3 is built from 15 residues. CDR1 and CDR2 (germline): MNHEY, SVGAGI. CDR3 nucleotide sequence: TGTGCCAGCAGCCCGGACGGAGGAGGGTCTTATGGCTACACCTTC. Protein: CASSPDGGGSYGYTF.

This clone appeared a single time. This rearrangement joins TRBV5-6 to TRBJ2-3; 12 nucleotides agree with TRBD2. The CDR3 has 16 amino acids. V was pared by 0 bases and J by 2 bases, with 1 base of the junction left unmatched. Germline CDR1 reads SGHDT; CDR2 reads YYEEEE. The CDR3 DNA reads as TGTGCCAGCAGCTTGGGACTAGCGGGGGTCACAGATACGCAGTATTTT. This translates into CASSLGLAGVTDTQYF.

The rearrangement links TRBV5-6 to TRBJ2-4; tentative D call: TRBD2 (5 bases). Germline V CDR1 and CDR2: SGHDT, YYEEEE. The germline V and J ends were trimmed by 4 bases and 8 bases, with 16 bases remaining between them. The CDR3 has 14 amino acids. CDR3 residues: CASSPRTGGDIQYF. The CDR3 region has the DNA TGTGCCAGCAGCCCCCGGACTGGTGGGGACATTCAGTACTTC.

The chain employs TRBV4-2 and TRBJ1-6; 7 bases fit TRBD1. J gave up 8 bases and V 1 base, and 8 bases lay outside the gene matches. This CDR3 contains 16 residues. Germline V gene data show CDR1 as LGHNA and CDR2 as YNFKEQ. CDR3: CASSQGLTGKDSPLHF. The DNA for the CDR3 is TGTGCCAGCAGCCAAGGACTGACAGGGAAAGATTCACCCCTCCACTTT.

The chain's CDR3 is CASSAGQPNTGELFF. In DNA form, the CDR3 reads TGTGCCAGCAGCGCGGGACAGCCCAACACCGGGGAGCTGTTTTTT. The V gene is TRBV7-2, the J gene TRBJ2-2; perhaps TRBD1 as D (7 bases). This CDR3 is built from 15 residues. Per germline, CDR1 SGHTA and CDR2 FQGNSA. The V end was cut by 5 bases, the J end by 2 bases, with 12 bases between.

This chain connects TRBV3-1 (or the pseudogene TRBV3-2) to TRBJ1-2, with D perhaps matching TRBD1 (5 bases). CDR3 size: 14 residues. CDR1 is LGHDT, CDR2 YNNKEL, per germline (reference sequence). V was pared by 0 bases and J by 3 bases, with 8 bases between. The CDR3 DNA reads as TGTGCCAGCAGCCAAGAAGCCAGGGACTATGGCTACACCTTC. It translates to CASSQEARDYGYTF.

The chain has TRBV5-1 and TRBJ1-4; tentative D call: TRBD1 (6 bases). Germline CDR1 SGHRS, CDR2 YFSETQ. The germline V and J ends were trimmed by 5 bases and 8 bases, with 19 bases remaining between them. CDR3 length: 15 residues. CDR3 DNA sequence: TGCGCCAGCAGTTGGGCGGGGGGCGCCGGGGAAAAACTGTTTTTT. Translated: CASSWAGGAGEKLFF.

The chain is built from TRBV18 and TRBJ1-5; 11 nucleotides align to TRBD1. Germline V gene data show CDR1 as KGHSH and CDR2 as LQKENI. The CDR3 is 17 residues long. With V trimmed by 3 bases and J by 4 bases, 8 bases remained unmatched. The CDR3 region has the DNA TGTGCCAGCTCACCTGCGCTAGGGACAGGGGGTAATCAGCCCCAGCATTTT. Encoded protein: CASSPALGTGGNQPQHF.

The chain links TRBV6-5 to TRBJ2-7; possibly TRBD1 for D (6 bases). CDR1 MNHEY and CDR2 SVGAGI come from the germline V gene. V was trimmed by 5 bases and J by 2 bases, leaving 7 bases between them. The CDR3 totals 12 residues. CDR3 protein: CASSRTAYEQYF. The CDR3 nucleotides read TGTGCCAGCAGTCGGACAGCCTACGAGCAGTACTTC.

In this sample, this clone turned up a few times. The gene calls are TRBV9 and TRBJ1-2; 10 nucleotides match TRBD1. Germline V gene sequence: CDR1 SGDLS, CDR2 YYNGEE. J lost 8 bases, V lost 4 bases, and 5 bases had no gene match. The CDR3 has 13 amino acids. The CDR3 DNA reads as TGTGCCAGCAGCATGGGGACAGGGGCGGGCTACACCTTC. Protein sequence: CASSMGTGAGYTF.

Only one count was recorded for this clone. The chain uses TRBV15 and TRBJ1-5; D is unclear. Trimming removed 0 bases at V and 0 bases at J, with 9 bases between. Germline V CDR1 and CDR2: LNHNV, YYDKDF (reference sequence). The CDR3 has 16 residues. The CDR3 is CATSRDSEFSNQPQHF. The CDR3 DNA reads TGTGCCACCAGCAGAGATTCGGAGTTTAGCAATCAGCCCCAGCATTTT. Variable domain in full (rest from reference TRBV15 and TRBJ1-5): DAMVIQNPRYQVTQFGKPVTLSCSQTLNHNVMYWYQQKSSQAPKLLFHYYDKDFNNEADTPDNFQSRRPNTSFCFLDIRSPGLGDTAMYLCATSRDSEFSNQPQHFGDGTRLSIL.